The 5 T cell receptor beta chains presented below share a single source sample, sequenced in a study of CD8+CD57+ T cells in acquired aplastic anemia. Genomic DNA was employed as the template in profiling TCR beta VDJ and CDR3. TCRdb ran MiXCR on the reads and lists one entry per CDR3 protein. The sample shows hundreds of thousands of distinct CDR3 sequences, roughly 50% of them seen only once. Material: sorted CD4+, CD8+, or CD8+CD57+ T cells (not recorded which) from PBMCs. The receptors shown here come from a human donor with severe aplastic anemia or a healthy control (not recorded which).

This clonotype occurred many times. The CDR3 nucleotides read TGCGCCAGCAGCCCGGACAGGTCTGGAAACACCATATATTTT. The encoded protein is CASSPDRSGNTIYF. The rearrangement links TRBV5-1 to TRBJ1-3; 7 bases match TRBD1. The CDR3 covers 14 residues. From germline, CDR1 is SGHRS and CDR2 YFSETQ. V was pared by 4 bases and J by 1 base, with 2 bases of the junction left unmatched.

This chain connects TRBV10-3 to TRBJ2-1; no reliable D call. This CDR3 contains 16 residues. Per germline, CDR1 ENHRY and CDR2 SYGVKD. Trimming took off 2 bases at V and 0 bases at J, with 11 bases between the two ends. CDR3 bases: TGTGCCATCAGTGAGAATGGGCCAAGCTCCTACAATGAGCAGTTCTTC. It yields the protein CAISENGPSSYNEQFF.

As regards this clonotype: With a much larger clone just one base away, this may be a read error. This rearrangement joins TRBV10-3 to TRBJ1-2; the match to TRBD1 covers 7 bases. CDR3 length: 13 residues. Germline trimming cut 6 bases from V and 3 bases from J; bases unmatched to any gene: 4. CDR1 is ENHRY, CDR2 SYGVKD, per germline. CDR3 sequence: CAISPTGDYGYTF. The CDR3 DNA sequence: TGTGCCATCAGCCCTACAGGGGACTATGGCTACACCTTC.

The chain links TRBV29-1 to TRBJ2-7, with 8 positions matching TRBD1. Unmatched junction bases numbered 4, after V lost 4 bases and J lost 5 bases. The CDR3 runs to 12 residues. Looked up from germline, CDR1 is SQVTM and CDR2 is ANQGSEA. The CDR3, as DNA: TGCAGCGTTGGGACAGGGCCAAACGAGCAGTACTTC. This translates into CSVGTGPNEQYF.

This clonotype was seen repeatedly, ten times or more. The chain is built from TRBV6-5 and TRBJ1-3; TRBD1 is a possible D gene (5 bases). Trimming pared 4 bases from V and 4 bases from J, leaving 14 bases between. The CDR3 length is 15 residues. CDR1 is MNHEY, CDR2 SVGAGI, per germline. The CDR3 sequence: CASSSFGGAGNTIYF. The CDR3 nucleotides read TGTGCCAGCAGTTCCTTCGGAGGGGCGGGAAACACCATATATTTT.